The rows below give T cell receptor beta chains drawn from one sample of a study of blood T cell repertoires in COVID-19. The method was immunoSEQ multiplex PCR; TCRdb's version includes in-frame clones alone and lacks a portion of them. The table lists under 200,000 clones, over 70% of them singletons. The source material was peripheral blood. Source of these receptors: a woman in her fifties or sixties with acute or convalescent COVID-19. The CDR3 runs from the conserved cysteine through the conserved F or W. D genes are given only for firm matches. For some rows the clone size is stated as once, few or many, or as a class when expanded; others skip it.

abundance: once
d_gene: TRBD1
v_gene: TRBV7-8
j_gene: TRBJ1-1
CDR3nt: TGTGCCAGCAGCTTAATTTCAGGGGGGAACACTGAAGCTTTCTTT
CDR3aa: CASSLISGGNTEAFF

abundance: NA
d_gene: NA
v_gene: TRBV6-1
j_gene: TRBJ2-7
CDR3nt: TGTGCCAGCAGTGAAGCGCGGGCGGGGACCTACGAGCAGTACTTC
CDR3aa: CASSEARAGTYEQYF

abundance: once
d_gene: NA
v_gene: TRBV9
j_gene: TRBJ1-4
CDR3nt: TGTGCCAGCAGCTTCCTAGGGGCGACTAATGAAAAACTGTTTTTT
CDR3aa: CASSFLGATNEKLFF

abundance: NA
d_gene: TRBD2
v_gene: TRBV6-5
j_gene: TRBJ2-7
CDR3nt: TGTGCCAGCAGACCCTCTTCCGGGACTAGCGACGAGCAGTACTTC
CDR3aa: CASRPSSGTSDEQYF

abundance: NA
d_gene: TRBD1
v_gene: TRBV15
j_gene: TRBJ2-7
CDR3nt: TGTGCCACCAGCAGGGGTCCTAACAGGGGCCGCACCTACGAGCAGTACTTC
CDR3aa: CATSRGPNRGRTYEQYF

abundance: once
d_gene: TRBD1
v_gene: TRBV29-1
j_gene: TRBJ1-2
CDR3nt: TGCAGCGTTGATAGCACAGAACAGGGGTGGTATGGCTACACCTTC
CDR3aa: CSVDSTEQGWYGYTF

abundance: NA
d_gene: TRBD1
v_gene: TRBV11-2
j_gene: TRBJ2-7
CDR3nt: TGTGCCAGCAGCTCTCTAAGGGGGACAGATACTCCTAACGAGCAGTACTTC
CDR3aa: CASSSLRGTDTPNEQYF

abundance: NA
d_gene: NA
v_gene: TRBV30
j_gene: TRBJ1-2
CDR3nt: TGTGCCTGGACGGATTCGACAGACTATGGCTACACCTTC
CDR3aa: CAWTDSTDYGYTF

abundance: NA
d_gene: NA
v_gene: TRBV15
j_gene: TRBJ1-6
CDR3nt: TGTGCCACCAGCAGAGATTGGAGAGACAATTCACCCCTCCACTTT
CDR3aa: CATSRDWRDNSPLHF

abundance: NA
d_gene: NA
v_gene: TRBV12-1
j_gene: TRBJ2-3
CDR3nt: TGTGCCAGCAGCTTTGTTAGTGCCAGGGCCGCAGATACGCAGTATTTT
CDR3aa: CASSFVSARAADTQYF

abundance: few
d_gene: TRBD1
v_gene: TRBV10-3
j_gene: TRBJ1-3
CDR3nt: TGTGCCATCAAAGTAAGGGGGCTCTCTGGAAACACCATATATTTT
CDR3aa: CAIKVRGLSGNTIYF

abundance: NA
d_gene: TRBD2
v_gene: TRBV11-2
j_gene: TRBJ2-1
CDR3nt: TGTGCCAGCAGCTTAGGAAGGACTAGCGGATACAATGAGCAGTTCTTC
CDR3aa: CASSLGRTSGYNEQFF

abundance: NA
d_gene: TRBD1
v_gene: TRBV20-1
j_gene: TRBJ1-1
CDR3nt: TGCAGTGCTAGTAGGGGGCCGAACACTGAAGCTTTCTTT
CDR3aa: CSASRGPNTEAFF

abundance: NA
d_gene: TRBD1
v_gene: TRBV7-3
j_gene: TRBJ1-2
CDR3nt: TGTGCCAGCAGCTCGACAAAGACAGGGAATGGCTACACCTTC
CDR3aa: CASSSTKTGNGYTF

abundance: NA
d_gene: TRBD1
v_gene: TRBV6-1
j_gene: TRBJ2-7
CDR3nt: TGTGCCAGCAGTGACCCGACAGGGGGGTTTTCCTACGAGCAGTACTTC
CDR3aa: CASSDPTGGFSYEQYF

abundance: NA
d_gene: TRBD1
v_gene: TRBV5-1
j_gene: TRBJ2-6
CDR3nt: TGCGCCAGCAGGAGTCGACAGGGGTCTGGGGCCAACGTCCTGACTTTC
CDR3aa: CASRSRQGSGANVLTF

abundance: NA
d_gene: TRBD1
v_gene: TRBV10-3
j_gene: TRBJ1-1
CDR3nt: TGTGCCACTAAAAGGACAGGGGTCGGCACTGAAGCTTTCTTT
CDR3aa: CATKRTGVGTEAFF

abundance: NA
d_gene: TRBD1
v_gene: TRBV24-1
j_gene: TRBJ2-5
CDR3nt: TGTGCCACCAGTGATTTCGGGGGGACAGGGAGTAGGGAGACCCAGTACTTC
CDR3aa: CATSDFGGTGSRETQYF